Below, 23 T cell receptor beta chains from the same sample are listed, as sequenced in a study of T cell repertoires in cytomegalovirus infection. MiXCR was run by TCRdb on the reads, yielding one entry per CDR3 protein. The sample includes some 250,000 distinct CDR3 sequences, roughly 10% seen only once; the top ten take around 16%. Sequencing was performed on PBMCs. Every receptor here comes from a human donor in good health (CMV status not recorded). Some clones in this sample may be carry-over from other donors' samples.

This clonotype was seen many times. V gene TRBV7-8 combines with J gene TRBJ2-7, with 13 bases aligning to TRBD2. The CDR3 loop spans 16 amino acids. The junction had 7 bases not matched to a gene; V was cut back by 5 bases and J by 3 bases. Germline CDR1 SGHVS, CDR2 FQNEAQ. The DNA of the CDR3 is TGTGCCAGCAGCCCCTACAGACTAGCGGGGGGCTACGAGCAGTACTTC. This sequence encodes CASSPYRLAGGYEQYF. The variable domain in full, with the rest retrieved from reference TRBV7-8 and TRBJ2-7, is GAGVSQSPRYKVAKRGQDVALRCDPISGHVSLFWYQQALGQGPEFLTYFQNEAQLDKSGLPSDRFFAERPEGSVSTLKIQRTQQEDSAVYLCASSPYRLAGGYEQYFGPGTRLTVT.

The gene calls are TRBV28 and TRBJ1-5, with D maybe TRBD1 (6 bases). Germline CDR1 reads MDHEN; CDR2 reads SYDVKM. The V and J ends lost 7 bases and 3 bases respectively, with 13 bases between them. The CDR3 consists of 14 residues. DNA of the CDR3: TGTGCCAGCAAGGGGGGGGGCTCCAATCAGCCCCAGCATTTT. Residues: CASKGGGSNQPQHF.

This clonotype was counted ten times or more. This sequence joins TRBV7-2 and TRBJ2-5; 7 positions agree with TRBD2. In germline, CDR1 is SGHTA, CDR2 FQGNSA. The junction had 1 base not matched to a gene; V was cut back by 0 bases and J by 0 bases. The length of the CDR3 is 15 residues. The CDR3 spells CASSLARGNQETQYF. The CDR3, as DNA: TGTGCCAGCAGCTTAGCGCGGGGGAACCAAGAGACCCAGTACTTC.

The chain's CDR3 is CASAALGDRRPNTEAFF. CDR3 in DNA: TGCGCCAGTGCCGCCCTCGGGGATCGGAGGCCGAACACTGAAGCTTTCTTT. The chain links TRBV5-1 to TRBJ1-1; D not resolved. The CDR3 is 17 residues long. Germline CDR1 and CDR2: SGHRS and YFSETQ. Trimming stripped 8 bases from V and 1 base from J, with 24 bases between.

This clonotype showed up many times. V and J are TRBV7-9 and TRBJ1-4, with D maybe TRBD1 (5 bases). Between the trimmed V and J ends, which lost 4 bases and 8 bases, there was a span of 14 bases. The length of the CDR3 is 14 residues. In germline, CDR1 is SEHNR, CDR2 FQNEAQ (reference sequence). The CDR3 DNA follows: TGTGCCAGCAGCTATTTCACGAAGGGGGAAAAACTGTTTTTT. This codes for CASSYFTKGEKLFF.

The CDR3 DNA is TGTGCCTGGAGGATTGGAAGAATCACAGATACGCAGTATTTT. It specifies CAWRIGRITDTQYF. The genes are TRBV30 and TRBJ2-3; D remains unclear. The germline gives CDR1 GTSNPN, CDR2 SVGIG (reference sequence). Trimming took 3 bases from V and 2 from J, leaving 12 bases between them. There are 14 residues in the CDR3.

This clonotype occurred many times. The chain combines TRBV20-1 with TRBJ2-3; 12 bases are a match to TRBD2. J lost 3 bases, V lost 3 bases, and 7 bases had no gene match. Germline CDR1 reads DFQATT; CDR2 reads SNEGSKA (reference sequence). This CDR3 comprises 16 residues. This CDR3 is CSASILAGGRTDTQYF. Written as DNA, the CDR3 is TGCAGTGCTAGTATCCTAGCGGGGGGGAGGACAGATACGCAGTATTTT.

This clonotype was counted at least ten times. The CDR3 sequence is CASSPLAQGGTEAFF. The CDR3 DNA sequence: TGTGCCAGCTCACCACTCGCACAGGGGGGGACTGAAGCTTTCTTT. The rearrangement links TRBV18 to TRBJ1-1; 8 positions agree with TRBD1. CDR3 length: 15 residues. With 1 base clipped from V and 5 bases from J, the junction kept 6 bases outside the gene matches. Germline assignment: CDR1 KGHSH and CDR2 LQKENI.

This chain connects TRBV20-1 to TRBJ2-7; D possibly matches TRBD1 or TRBD2 (5 bases each). In germline, CDR1 is DFQATT, CDR2 SNEGSKA (reference sequence). The length of the CDR3 is 13 residues. Trimming took 3 bases from V and 7 from J, leaving 16 bases between them. CDR3 protein: CSARGPPFWEQYF. The DNA of the CDR3 is TGCAGTGCTAGGGGACCCCCCTTTTGGGAGCAGTACTTC.

This clonotype was observed at least ten times. J is TRBJ2-7 and V is TRBV7-2; 7 bases are shared with TRBD1. The CDR3 length is 14 residues. The germline V gene encodes CDR1 SGHTA and CDR2 FQGNSA. The ends lost 5 bases at V and 1 base at J; junction bases unmatched: 5. The CDR3 bases are TGTGCCAGCAGCGTCGACAGGGCTTCCTACGAGCAGTACTTC. It is translated as CASSVDRASYEQYF.

The genes are TRBV19 and TRBJ2-7; D might be TRBD1 (6 bases). Germline V lookup: CDR1 LNHDA, CDR2 SQIVND (reference sequence). The CDR3 covers 14 residues. V was pared by 5 bases and J by 3 bases, with 14 bases between. The CDR3: CASSLTGQVYEQYF. The CDR3 DNA is TGTGCCAGTAGTCTCACGGGACAAGTCTACGAGCAGTACTTC.

The V call is TRBV20-1, the J call TRBJ2-5, with D possibly matching TRBD2 (5 bases). V was cut by 6 bases and J by 0 bases, with 14 bases left in between. Germline values: CDR1 DFQATT, CDR2 SNEGSKA (reference sequence). The CDR3 sequence is 14 residues long. The CDR3 DNA reads as TGCAGTGCCACACTTCCGGGGTACCAAGAGACCCAGTACTTC. Its protein is CSATLPGYQETQYF.

This clonotype was observed a handful of times. The V gene is TRBV7-6, the J gene TRBJ2-1, with D unclear. V dropped 1 base and J dropped 4 bases, with 14 bases sitting between them. This CDR3 is built from 16 residues. The germline V gene has CDR1 SGHVS and CDR2 FNYEAQ. CDR3 region: CASSLGGPSMYNEQFF. Written as DNA, the CDR3 is TGTGCCAGCAGCTTAGGCGGACCGTCAATGTACAATGAGCAGTTCTTC.

J is TRBJ2-7 and V is TRBV18; 8 bases are a match to TRBD2. V lost 4 bases to trimming and J lost 4 bases; unmatched junction nucleotides: 9. Germline CDR1 reads KGHSH; CDR2 reads LQKENI. The length of the CDR3 is 15 residues. The CDR3 nucleotides read TGTGCCAGCTCACATTCCGGGACTAGTGAGTACGAGCAGTACTTC. Translation: CASSHSGTSEYEQYF.

This clonotype appeared many times. The chain carries TRBV5-1 and TRBJ2-1; 8 bases agree with TRBD2. Trimming at V came to 0 bases and at J to 2 bases, leaving 7 bases not matched to a gene. The germline CDR1 and CDR2 sequences are SGHRS and YFSETQ. This CDR3 has 17 residues. The CDR3 reads CASSLAPSGGPYNEQFF. For the CDR3, the DNA is TGCGCCAGCAGCTTGGCCCCCAGCGGGGGCCCCTACAATGAGCAGTTCTTC.

The table lists this clonotype with many counts. The genes are TRBV7-2 and TRBJ1-1, with 9 nucleotides matching TRBD1. V shed 4 bases and J 11 bases; nucleotides not matched to a gene: 5. The CDR3 has 12 amino acids. Looked up from germline, CDR1 is SGHTA and CDR2 is FQGNSA. This chain's CDR3 is CASSYRGPGAFF. As DNA, the CDR3 is TGTGCCAGCAGCTACAGGGGGCCGGGGGCTTTCTTT.

This clonotype was counted ten times or more. The chain joins TRBV11-3 to TRBJ2-3; D is uncertain. V was shortened by 4 bases and J by 5 bases, with 16 bases between the two germline ends. This CDR3 is 15 amino acids long. Germline V lookup: CDR1 SGHNT, CDR2 YENEEA. For the CDR3, the DNA is TGTGCCAGCAGCTCCCAAATGGCGGCGCGAGATACGCAGTATTTT. It translates to CASSSQMAARDTQYF.

V and J are TRBV19 and TRBJ1-2; the D is unclear. The CDR3 contains 14 residues. Germline V gives CDR1 LNHDA, CDR2 SQIVND (reference sequence). Trimming cost V 4 bases and J 4 bases, with 13 bases left between them. The CDR3 sequence is CASSRIDGSYGYTF. For the CDR3, the DNA is TGTGCCAGTAGTAGGATAGACGGTTCCTATGGCTACACCTTC.

The gene calls are TRBV11-2 and TRBJ2-2, with D possibly being TRBD2 (8 bases). V was clipped by 7 bases and J by 4 bases, with 25 bases between them. The CDR3 runs 18 residues. The germline V gene has CDR1 SGHAT and CDR2 FQNNGV. DNA of the CDR3: TGTGCCAGCATCCGACGGGAGGGGAAGGGGGCGAGCACCGGGGAGCTGTTTTTT. Residues: CASIRREGKGASTGELFF.

V gene TRBV28 combines with J gene TRBJ2-7; D might be TRBD1 (6 bases). The CDR3 extends over 12 amino acids. Germline-derived CDR1 and CDR2 are MDHEN and SYDVKM. Trimming removed 3 bases from V and 7 bases from J, with 10 bases in between. The CDR3 here is CASSLSTGEQYF. DNA of the CDR3: TGTGCCAGCAGTTTGTCGACAGGAGAGCAGTACTTC.

This clonotype was observed many times. This chain links TRBV28 with TRBJ1-1, with a tentative D call TRBD1 (5 bases). Trimming cost V 3 bases and J 1 base, with 9 bases left between them. Per the germline V gene, CDR1 is MDHEN and CDR2 is SYDVKM. This CDR3 has 14 amino acids. DNA of the CDR3: TGTGCCAGCAGTTTGGGACTGACGAACACTGAAGCTTTCTTT. Translating it yields CASSLGLTNTEAFF.

This clonotype was seen many times. The V call is TRBV12-3 or TRBV12-4, the J call TRBJ1-3; 7 nucleotides agree with TRBD1. The CDR3 is made up of 15 amino acids. V lost 9 bases, J lost 3 bases, and 11 bases stayed unmatched. CDR3 residues: CASRRQGGVGNTIYF. CDR3 nucleotide sequence: TGTGCCAGTCGGCGACAGGGAGGGGTTGGAAACACCATATATTTT.

This clonotype was detected ten times or more. The chain carries TRBV7-2 and TRBJ2-4; 9 nucleotides align to TRBD1. V gave up 5 bases and J gave up 10 bases; unmatched junction bases: 9. CDR1 SGHTA and CDR2 FQGNSA come from the germline V gene. The CDR3 is 14 residues long. CDR3 protein: CASSQTGGGAIQYF. The CDR3 DNA reads TGTGCCAGCAGCCAGACAGGGGGGGGTGCTATTCAGTACTTC.